This T cell receptor beta chain was documented in a study of cytomegalovirus exposure and HLA in healthy donors. Use of 60 Vbeta and 13 Jbeta primers characterized the PCR. Per the study methods: A follow-up analysis tallied about 80 million unique TCR beta chains, roughly 11 million shared. This table comes from immunoSEQ multiplex PCR, and its TCRdb copy is limited to in-frame clones, with some not included. From that table come the V and J calls and clone size; the DNA was used to work out D and trimming. This sample yields tens of thousands of clones, of which roughly 70% are seen a single time; roughly 25% belongs to the top ten. V trimming: 4 bases; J trimming: 2 bases; junction bases outside the gene matches: 4. The CDR3 sequence is 14 residues long. The germline CDR1 and CDR2 sequences are MGHRA and YSYEKL. This clone was detected only a few times.

The chain links TRBV4-1 to TRBJ1-1; TRBD1 aligns across 7 bases. Sample: PBMCs. The receptor's source is a man between 45 and 60 years old in good health and CMV-seropositive. CDR3 sequence (DNA): TGCGCCAGCAGCCCCCGGGACAGCAACACTGAAGCTTTCTTT. Amino acid sequence: CASSPRDSNTEAFF.